This TCR beta chain was sequenced during a study of cytotoxic CD8 clonotypes in ibrutinib-treated CLL. Libraries of TCR beta were made from 2 to 2.5 micrograms of genomic DNA that came from cryopreserved PBMCs. Looked up from germline, CDR1 is SEHNR and CDR2 is FQNEAQ (reference sequence). The CDR3 totals 14 residues. V was trimmed by 2 bases and J by 1 base, leaving 8 bases between them. TCRdb keeps only in-frame clones here, not all; method: immunoSEQ multiplex PCR. This table holds around 200,000 clones, 79% found once. The source is a human donor with chronic lymphocytic leukemia. Sequences were derived from PBMCs, sampled after 12 months of ibrutinib treatment. The V call is TRBV7-9, the J call TRBJ1-2; D gene ambiguous. DNA for the CDR3: TGTGCCAGCAGCTTATTCGGCCTTAACTATGGCTACACCTTC. Translated: CASSLFGLNYGYTF.